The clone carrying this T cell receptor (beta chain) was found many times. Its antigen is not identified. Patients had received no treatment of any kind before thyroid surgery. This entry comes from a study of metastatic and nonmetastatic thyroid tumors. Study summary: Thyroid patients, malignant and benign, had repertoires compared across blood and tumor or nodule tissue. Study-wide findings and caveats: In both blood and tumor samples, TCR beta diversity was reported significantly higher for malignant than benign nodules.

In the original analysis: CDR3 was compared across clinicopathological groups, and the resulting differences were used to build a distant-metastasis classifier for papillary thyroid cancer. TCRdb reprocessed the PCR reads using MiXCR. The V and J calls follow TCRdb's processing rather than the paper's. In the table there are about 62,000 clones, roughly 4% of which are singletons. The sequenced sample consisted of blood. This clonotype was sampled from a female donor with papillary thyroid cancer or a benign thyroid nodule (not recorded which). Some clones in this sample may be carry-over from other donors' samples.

CDR3 sequence (DNA): TGCAGTGCGTGGACAGAGAACTATGGCTACACCTTC. Translation: CSAWTENYGYTF. The chain links TRBV20-1 to TRBJ1-2, with D perhaps matching TRBD1 (6 bases). This CDR3 spans 12 amino acids. Trimming took 6 bases from V and 2 from J, leaving 10 bases between them. Germline CDR1 reads DFQATT; CDR2 reads SNEGSKA (reference sequence).